The 3 T cell receptor beta chains below were found in one sample sequenced in a study of T cells after posttransplantation cyclophosphamide. Some clones are missing from TCRdb's copy, which holds only in-frame ones; the method was immunoSEQ multiplex PCR. There are tens of thousands of clones in the sample; roughly 90% occur only once, and 8.2% lies in the top ten. Methotrexate plus calcineurin inhibitor accompanied controls' myeloablative marrow transplants; sampling was 1 year later. Sequencing was performed on PBMCs, taken after an allogeneic stem cell transplant with a calcineurin inhibitor and methotrexate. These receptors all stem from a female patient in her fifties or sixties who received an allogeneic stem cell transplant from an unrelated donor, was CMV-positive, and had chronic GVHD only. Some of the T cells may derive from the graft donor.

This rearrangement joins TRBV10-1 to TRBJ1-2; D gene ambiguous. The germline gives CDR1 WNHNN, CDR2 SYGVQD (reference sequence). This CDR3 region has 13 residues. Trimming took off 5 bases at V and 4 bases at J, with 11 bases between the two ends. The CDR3 spells CASSSTGGYGYTF. In DNA form, the CDR3 reads TGCGCCAGCAGTTCCACCGGAGGCTATGGCTACACCTTC.

The rearrangement links TRBV9 to TRBJ2-5; 9 bases fit TRBD2. TRBJ2-7 matches the DNA end more closely, so the J call is doubtful. This CDR3 has 15 residues. The germline gives CDR1 SGDLS, CDR2 YYNGEE. CDR3 region: CASSVGTSAAYEQYF. In DNA, the CDR3 is TGTGCCAGCAGCGTAGGGACTAGCGCTGCCTACGAGCAGTACTTC.

V gene TRBV7-3 combines with J gene TRBJ2-2, with 9 bases that match TRBD2. V shed 0 bases and J 5 bases; nucleotides not matched to a gene: 4. CDR1 is SGHTA, CDR2 FQGTGA, per germline. CDR3 length equals 16 residues. The CDR3 nucleotides are TGTGCCAGCAGCTTAACGGGACTAGCCAGAACCGGGGAGCTGTTTTTT. It encodes CASSLTGLARTGELFF.